Below are 4 T cell receptor beta chains sequenced from a single sample in a study of naive CD8 T cells in extremely preterm neonates (dated by TCRdb to between 2016 and 2019). The protocol used for the library was the immunoSEQ multiplex PCR assay. TCRdb carries this immuneACCESS record with in-frame sequences only. Its versions omit some clonotypes, under half of them owing to an unresolved V gene in the studies checked, with the rest unexplained. The sample includes about 5,500 clones, with around 97% observed a single time. The ten largest clones take up 0.7% to 0.85% of the sample. The sequencing sample was made of naive CD8+ T cells from blood. All receptors derive from a human donor in good health.

The chain is built from TRBV28 and TRBJ2-7, with 10 positions matching TRBD1. With 5 bases clipped from V and 6 bases from J, the junction kept 4 bases outside the gene matches. The CDR3 sequence is 13 residues long. Germline V lookup: CDR1 MDHEN, CDR2 SYDVKM. This CDR3 is CASSQWTGGEQYV. For the CDR3, the DNA is TGTGCCAGCAGTCAATGGACAGGGGGCGAGCAGTACGTC.

This chain uses TRBV6-5 with TRBJ1-2; 7 bases line up with TRBD1. Per germline, CDR1 MNHEY and CDR2 SVGAGI. Germline trimming cut 7 bases from V and 4 bases from J; bases unmatched to any gene: 6. The CDR3 totals 13 residues. The CDR3 DNA follows: TGTGCCAGCAAGACAGGGTATACCTATGGCTACACCTTC. Encoded protein: CASKTGYTYGYTF.

This rearrangement joins TRBV5-6 to TRBJ1-6; D ambiguous. Germline loops: CDR1 SGHDT, CDR2 YYEEEE. The CDR3 covers 15 residues. Deletions cut 0 bases from V and 9 bases from J, with 13 bases between. CDR3 bases: TGTGCCAGCAGCTTGGCTGTCAGAAAGTCTTCACCCCTCCACTTT. This encodes CASSLAVRKSSPLHF.

CDR3 DNA sequence: TGTGCTAGTGCCCTACAGGGGGACTATGGCTACACCTTC. Translated: CASALQGDYGYTF. The chain recombines TRBV12-5 with TRBJ1-2; 8 nucleotides agree with TRBD1. The V gene end was trimmed by 7 bases and the J gene end by 3 bases; junction bases not matched to a gene: 4. There are 13 residues in the CDR3. Germline V gives CDR1 LGHNT, CDR2 FRNRAP.